The entry below describes one TCR beta chain. The data are from a study of T-cell memory formation after mild COVID-19. Trimming cost V 2 bases and J 5 bases, with 14 bases left between them. The CDR3 length is 15 residues. From the 5' RACE reads, TCRdb called clonotypes with MiXCR, one entry per CDR3 protein. Counted here are about 320,000 distinct CDR3 sequences, roughly an eighth occurring once; the ten biggest clones make up about 21%. J is TRBJ2-3 and V is TRBV12-3 or TRBV12-4; D gene unclear. Material: PBMCs or a T cell subset sorted from them (not recorded which). The TCR sequence derives from a man between 18 and 35 years old who had mild COVID-19 (a few samples of this study predate the infection). Cell type and time point are not known. CDR3 sequence (DNA): TGTGCCAGCAGTTTAAGGTCCCCCTCAATAGATACGCAGTATTTT. Residues: CASSLRSPSIDTQYF.